This T cell receptor beta chain is drawn from a study of blood T cell repertoires in COVID-19. Clones were read by immunoSEQ multiplex PCR, and TCRdb kept only the in-frame ones, dropping some. The sample holds 200,000 to 250,000 clones, about four fifths seen once. The CDR3 sequence is 11 residues long. Germline CDR1 and CDR2: SGHAT and FQNNGV. V shed 6 bases and J 6 bases; nucleotides not matched to a gene: 2. The receptor was derived from an elderly woman with COVID-19, enrolled during active disease. The chain joins TRBV11-2 to TRBJ2-7; 7 nucleotides agree with TRBD1. The sequencing input was peripheral blood. The DNA of the CDR3 is TGTGCCAGCAGTAACAGGGGCGAGCAGTACTTC. Protein product: CASSNRGEQYF.